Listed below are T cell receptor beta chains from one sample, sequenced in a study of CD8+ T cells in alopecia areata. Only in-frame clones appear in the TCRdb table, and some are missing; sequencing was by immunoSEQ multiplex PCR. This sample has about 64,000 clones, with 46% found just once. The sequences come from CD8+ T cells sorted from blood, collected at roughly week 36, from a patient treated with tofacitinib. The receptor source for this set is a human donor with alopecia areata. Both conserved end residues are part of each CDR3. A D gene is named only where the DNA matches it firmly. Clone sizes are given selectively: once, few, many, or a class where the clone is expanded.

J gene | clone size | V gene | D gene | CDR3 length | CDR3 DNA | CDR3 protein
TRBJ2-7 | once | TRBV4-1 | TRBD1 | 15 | TGCGCCAGCAGCCTCTCAGGGGGCCTGCGCTACGAGCAGTACTTC | CASSLSGGLRYEQYF
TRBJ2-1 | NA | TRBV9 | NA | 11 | TGTGCCAGCGGTCACGAGGATGAGCAGTTCTTC | CASGHEDEQFF
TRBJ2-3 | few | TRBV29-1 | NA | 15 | TGCAGCGTTGAAGTTGAGTGGGCGACAAGAGATACGCAGTATTTT | CSVEVEWATRDTQYF
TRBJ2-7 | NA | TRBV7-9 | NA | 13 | TGTGCCACTTCGGACAGAACTACCTACGAGCAGTACTTC | CATSDRTTYEQYF
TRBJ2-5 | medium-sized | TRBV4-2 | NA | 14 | TGTGCCAGCAGCCAACCGGGAGACCAAGAGACCCAGTACTTC | CASSQPGDQETQYF
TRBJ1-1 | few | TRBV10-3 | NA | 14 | TGTGCCATCAGTGAGGAAGGTAGCCACACTGAAGCTTTCTTT | CAISEEGSHTEAFF
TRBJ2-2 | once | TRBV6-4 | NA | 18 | TGTGCCAGCAGTGACCTGCCCATAAGGGTTAGGAACACCGGGGAGCTGTTTTTT | CASSDLPIRVRNTGELFF
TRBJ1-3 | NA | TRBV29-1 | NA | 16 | TGCAGCATAACAAAGACAGCCGCCTCCTCTGGAAACACCATATATTTT | CSITKTAASSGNTIYF
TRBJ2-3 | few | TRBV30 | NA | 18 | TGTGCCTGCCCACTCCGCCACGTGGACGCCGTTAGCACAGATACGCAGTATTTT | CACPLRHVDAVSTDTQYF
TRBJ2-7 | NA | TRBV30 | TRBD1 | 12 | TGTGCCTGGGGACAGGGGGTCTACGAGCAGTACTTC | CAWGQGVYEQYF
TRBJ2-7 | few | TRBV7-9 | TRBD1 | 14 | TGCGCCAGCAGCCCTAGTCAGGGGGCCGACGAGCAGTACTTC | CASSPSQGADEQYF
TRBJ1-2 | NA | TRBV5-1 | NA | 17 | TGCGCCAGCAGCCGGACGGGATCCATTGGACCTAACTATGGCTACACCTTC | CASSRTGSIGPNYGYTF
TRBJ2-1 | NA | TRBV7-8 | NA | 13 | TGTGCCAGCAGTTATGGACCTAACAATGAGCAGTTCTTC | CASSYGPNNEQFF
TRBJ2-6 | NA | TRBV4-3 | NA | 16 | TGCGCCAGCAGCCAAGAACCAGGGACTGGGGCCAACGTCCTGACTTTC | CASSQEPGTGANVLTF
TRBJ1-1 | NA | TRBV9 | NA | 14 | TGTGCCAGCAGCGTAGCTACGCGAGGGCCTGAAGCTTTCTTT | CASSVATRGPEAFF
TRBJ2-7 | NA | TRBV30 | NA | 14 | TGTGCCTGGAAGGTGGCCGGTGGCTCCTACGAGCAGTACTTC | CAWKVAGGSYEQYF
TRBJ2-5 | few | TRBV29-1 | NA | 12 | TGCAGCGTTTTCTTAGGGAGGGAGACCCAGTACTTC | CSVFLGRETQYF
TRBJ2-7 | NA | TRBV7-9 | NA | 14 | TGTGCCAGCAGCTTAGTATCGTTGGGCTACGAGCAGTACTTC | CASSLVSLGYEQYF
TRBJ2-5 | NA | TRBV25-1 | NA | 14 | TGTGCCAGCAGTGATGAATATGAGGTAGAGACCCAGTACTTC | CASSDEYEVETQYF
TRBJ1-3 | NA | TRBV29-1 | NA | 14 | TGCAGCGTTGAGGGGGGTTACCCGGGAAACACCATATATTTT | CSVEGGYPGNTIYF
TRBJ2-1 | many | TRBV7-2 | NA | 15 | TGTGCCAGCAGCTTCGAGACGCCGACCTACAATGAGCAGTTCTTC | CASSFETPTYNEQFF
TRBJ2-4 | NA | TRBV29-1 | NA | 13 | TGCAGCGTCCCGGCCTTAGCCAAAAACATTCAGTACTTC | CSVPALAKNIQYF
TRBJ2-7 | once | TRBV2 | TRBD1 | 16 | TGTGCCAGCCGACGTCCCGGGACAGGGGACGGCTACGAGCAGTACTTC | CASRRPGTGDGYEQYF
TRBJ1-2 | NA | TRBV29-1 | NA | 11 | TGCAGCGTTGTGACAGCTTATGGCTACACCTTC | CSVVTAYGYTF
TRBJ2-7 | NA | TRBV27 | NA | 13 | TGTGCCAGCAGTTTAGGGGGCTCGTACGAGCAGTACTTC | CASSLGGSYEQYF
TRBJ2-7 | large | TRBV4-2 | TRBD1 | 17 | TGTGCCAGCAGCCAAGTAGCCCTCGGGACAGGGGGTTTGGGGCAGTACTTC | CASSQVALGTGGLGQYF
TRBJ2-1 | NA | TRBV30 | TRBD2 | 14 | TGTGCCTGGAGGAGTCTAGCGGTATACAATGAGCAGTTCTTC | CAWRSLAVYNEQFF
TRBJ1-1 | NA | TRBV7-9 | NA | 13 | TGTGCCAGCAGCTCAGGGATGAACACTGAAGCTTTCTTT | CASSSGMNTEAFF
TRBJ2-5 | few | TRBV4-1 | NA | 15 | TGCGCCAGCAGCCCTCCACCGGGAACCCAAGAGACCCAGTACTTC | CASSPPPGTQETQYF
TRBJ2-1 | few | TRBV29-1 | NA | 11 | TGCAGCGTTCGACAGGACAATGAGCAGTTCTTC | CSVRQDNEQFF
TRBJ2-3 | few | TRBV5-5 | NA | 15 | TGTGCCAGCAGCTTGGACCCTCGGAGCACAGATACGCAGTATTTT | CASSLDPRSTDTQYF
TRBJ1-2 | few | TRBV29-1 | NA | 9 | TGCAGCGTTGTGGATGGCTACACCTTC | CSVVDGYTF
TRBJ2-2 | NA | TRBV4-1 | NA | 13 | TGCGCCAGCAGCGCAACTAGGACCGGGGAGCTGTTTTTT | CASSATRTGELFF
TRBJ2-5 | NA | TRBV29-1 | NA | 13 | TGCAGCGTTAGGTCGAGCAACCAAGAGACCCAGTACTTC | CSVRSSNQETQYF
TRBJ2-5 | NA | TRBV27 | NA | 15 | TGTGCCAGCAGTTTTCTTGGGGCCCCCCAAGAGACCCAGTACTTC | CASSFLGAPQETQYF
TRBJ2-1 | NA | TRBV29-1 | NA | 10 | TGCAGCGGAGGGTCGAGCGAGCAGTTCTTC | CSGGSSEQFF
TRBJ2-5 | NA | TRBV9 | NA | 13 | TGTGCCAGCAGCGGCGGGGACGGGGGAAGCCAGTACTTC | CASSGGDGGSQYF
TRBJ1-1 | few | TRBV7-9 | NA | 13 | TGTGCCAGCAGCTCCGCAGTAACCCCTGAAGCTTTCTTT | CASSSAVTPEAFF
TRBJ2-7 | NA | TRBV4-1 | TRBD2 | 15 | TGCGCCAGCAGCAAAGGACTAGCGGACTCCTACGAGCAGTACTTC | CASSKGLADSYEQYF
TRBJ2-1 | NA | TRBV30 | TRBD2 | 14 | TGTGCCTGGAGTGGCGGGAGAGGACACAATGAGCAGTTCTTC | CAWSGGRGHNEQFF
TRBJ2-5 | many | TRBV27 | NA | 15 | TGTGCCAGCAGTTTATTCGGGACGTCGGGGGAGACCCAGTACTTC | CASSLFGTSGETQYF
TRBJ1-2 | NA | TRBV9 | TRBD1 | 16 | TGTGCCAGCAGCGCCGAATCCAGGGGGCAGGGGGATGGCTACACCTTC | CASSAESRGQGDGYTF
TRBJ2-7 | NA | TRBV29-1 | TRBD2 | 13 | TGCAGCGTCTCGGGGGGGGCGCATTACGAGCAGTACTTC | CSVSGGAHYEQYF
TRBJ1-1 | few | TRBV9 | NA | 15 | TGTGCCAGCAGCGTACAGGCCTTCGGAGGAACTGAAGCTTTCTTT | CASSVQAFGGTEAFF
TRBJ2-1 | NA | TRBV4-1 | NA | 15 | TGCGCCAGCAGCCAAGGATTCGGTGACCGGCATGAGCAGTTCTTC | CASSQGFGDRHEQFF
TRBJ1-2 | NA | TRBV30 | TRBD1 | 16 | TGTGCCTGGAGTGTCGGGCTGGCAGGGGGCAACTATGGCTACACCTTC | CAWSVGLAGGNYGYTF
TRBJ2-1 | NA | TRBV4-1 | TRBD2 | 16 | TGCGCCAGCAGCCTCCTCCGGACGGGGAGGGGAGATGAGCAGTTCTTC | CASSLLRTGRGDEQFF
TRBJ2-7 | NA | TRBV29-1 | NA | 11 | TGCAGCGTGCCTGGTGGGGGAACGCAGTACTTC | CSVPGGGTQYF
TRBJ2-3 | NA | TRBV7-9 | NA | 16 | TGTGCCAGCAGCCCGGAACAGGGACCCAGCACAGATACGCAGTATTTT | CASSPEQGPSTDTQYF
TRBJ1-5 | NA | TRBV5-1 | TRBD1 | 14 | TGCGCCAGCAGCCCAGGGGGGGACAATCAGCCCCAGCATTTT | CASSPGGDNQPQHF